This T cell receptor beta chain was documented in a study of T cell responses to AZD1222 COVID-19 vaccine. The wider study: Second-dose recipients at about 4 or about 12 weeks were treated as one pooled group.

The CDR3 covers 15 residues. The V and J ends lost 3 bases and 0 bases respectively, with 9 bases between them. The germline V gene has CDR1 MDHEN and CDR2 SYDVKM. With regard to this clone: Its antigen is unidentified.

Data came from immunoSEQ multiplex PCR; TCRdb stores just in-frame clones and leaves some out. The sample carries about 100,000 clones, approximately 91% recorded once. General study points: Elevations in Spike-specific TCR breadth and depth followed administration of two AZD1222 doses. At baseline, seropositivity was found in only a handful of AZD1222 recipients. Repertoires were collected only later (after the peak T cell response had occurred).

This receptor was obtained from an adult in good health. The sequencing used peripheral blood, collected on day 0 of AZD1222 vaccination. V gene TRBV28 combines with J gene TRBJ2-4; tentatively, D is TRBD2 (5 bases). In nucleotides, the CDR3 is TGTGCCAGCAGTTTGAGGGTTATAGCCAAAAACATTCAGTACTTC. It is translated as CASSLRVIAKNIQYF.